This TCR beta chain originates from a study of CD8+ T cells in alopecia areata. About the study: Patients in the study were on tofacitinib for 6 to 18 months, then off it for 6 months.

Study-level points and caveats: The link between baseline CD8+ expansion and response remains uncertain with one nonresponder.

The treatment is: oral pan-JAK inhibitor, 5-10 mg twice daily. It was cDNA, reverse transcribed from extracted RNA, that served as the sequencing template. Repertoires were generated with immunoSEQ multiplex PCR, while TCRdb's copy carries only in-frame clones and drops some. The top ten hold roughly 17% of the sample, which has about 94,000 clones, about two thirds seen once. The V gene's germline CDR1 is MNHEY and CDR2 SMNVEV (reference sequence). This CDR3 comprises 14 residues. Trimming removed 7 bases from V and 1 base from J, with 11 bases in between. This clone appeared a single time. Its antigen is still unknown.

The source of this sequence is a human donor with alopecia areata. The source material was CD8+ T cells sorted from blood, sampled between weeks 44 and 45, from a patient treated with tofacitinib. V and J are TRBV27 and TRBJ2-1; no reliable D call. This CDR3 reads CASKGRDSYNEQFF. The CDR3 DNA reads as TGTGCCAGCAAGGGAAGGGATTCCTACAATGAGCAGTTCTTC.